This TCR beta chain was profiled in a study of chronic HIV infection and antiretroviral therapy. This CDR3 has 13 residues. Germline values: CDR1 DFQATT, CDR2 SNEGSKA (reference sequence). V dropped 6 bases and J dropped 7; count of bases not matched to a gene: 6. Using its own MiXCR run on the 5' RACE reads, TCRdb lists one record per CDR3 protein. Here the sample spans 40,000 to 50,000 distinct CDR3 sequences, about 20% being singletons. Sequencing was done on a sample of peripheral blood. The clonotype originates from an adult who had HIV and had not received antiretroviral therapy, or was an uninfected healthy control (not recorded which). The rearrangement links TRBV20-1 to TRBJ1-6, with 7 bases matching TRBD1. For the CDR3, the DNA is TGCAGTGCGCCGGGACAGCCGAATTCACCCCTCCACTTT. It codes for CSAPGQPNSPLHF.